This paragraph reports one TCR beta chain. As yet, its antigen is unknown. Germline and junction disagree at one end, which may indicate a read error. This sample is part of a study of tumor and adjacent non-tumor tissue in lung cancer. Study-level information: The patients, approximately nine men and four to six women, were about 31 to 76 with stage I to III disease.

Three rounds of nested PCR, following a modified ARM-PCR protocol, produced the TCRbeta library. TCRdb itself ran the multiplex PCR reads through MiXCR, one entry per CDR3 protein. The sample includes roughly 74,000 distinct CDR3 sequences, more than 65% of them seen just once. RNA was extracted from bulk tissue without any cell sorting. More than 3 cm separated this lung sample from the edge of the tumor. The study, taken as a whole, reports: Patients with more diverse tumor TCRs had worse survival. Tumor repertoires had a smaller top 100 clone share than normal lung.

The sequencing sample was made of distant non-tumor lung tissue. This TCR came from a man aged 65-85 years with non-small cell lung cancer.

For the CDR3, the DNA is TGCGGCGCCAAGCCCTATCTCCATACAGGTCAAGAGACTCAGTACTTC. Translated: CGAKPYLHTGQETQYF. The genes are TRBV29-1 and TRBJ2-5; TRBD1 might be the D (5 bases). Germline CDR1 reads SQVTM; CDR2 reads ANQGSEA. This CDR3 has 16 amino acids.